These 2 T cell receptor beta chains came from one sample sequenced in a study of T cells expressing NK-cell markers. TCRdb reanalyzed the 5' RACE reads, giving one entry per CDR3 protein sequence and no DNA. The table lists roughly 430,000 distinct CDR3 sequences. The specimen sequenced was blood T cells: a sorted CD56 or NKG2C T cell subset, CD4+ or CD8+ T cells, or bulk PBMC T cells (not recorded which). These receptor sequences come from a woman aged 18 to 75 in good health.

The CDR3 protein is CASGPVIGELFF. The chain couples TRBV7-9 to TRBJ2-2. The CDR3 extends over 12 amino acids. Germline V gene sequence: CDR1 SEHNR, CDR2 FQNEAQ (reference sequence). The full variable domain, with the rest looked up from reference TRBV7-9 and TRBJ2-2, is DTGVSQNPRHKITKRGQNVTFRCDPISEHNRLYWYRQTLGQGPEFLTYFQNEAQLEKSRLLSDRFSAERPKGSFSTLEIQRTEQGDSAMYLCASGPVIGELFFGEGSRLTVL.

The chain is built from TRBV11-2 and TRBJ2-3. This CDR3 spans 12 amino acids. Germline CDR1 is SGHAT and CDR2 is FQNNGV. This CDR3 reads CASSLEGQEKYF.